The T cell receptor (beta chain) described here comes from a study of cytomegalovirus exposure and HLA in healthy donors. The CDR3 length is 13 residues. V lost 8 bases, J lost 4 bases, and 6 bases stayed unmatched. Germline V gene lookup returns CDR1 LNHDA and CDR2 SQIVND (reference sequence). The PCR ran on 60 Vbeta and 13 Jbeta primers. Only in-frame clones appear in the TCRdb table, and some are missing; sequencing was by immunoSEQ multiplex PCR. The sample has around 110,000 clones, more than 65% seen once; the top ten hold more than 0.7%. Turning to this clone: The target antigen is unknown.

Whole-study results and caveats: The study carried out a later analysis of TCR beta sequences. It associated 15,000 to 20,000 of them with specific HLA alleles at a false discovery rate of 0.05. Among CMV-associated TCR beta chains, most appeared HLA-restricted in a later analysis. TCR beta chain V- and J-gene trimming was linked, in a later analysis, to a missense variant in DCLRE1C. Follow-up analysis found HLA locus-dependent TCR association rates, highest for DRB1 and lowest for HLA-C.

The receptor was derived from a woman aged 25 to 45 in good health and CMV-seronegative. The sample comprised PBMCs. The chain joins TRBV19 to TRBJ1-1, with TRBD1 identical over 8 bases. CDR3 in DNA: TGTGCCAGTGCTACAACAGGGGGCACTGAAGCTTTCTTT. Its translation is CASATTGGTEAFF.